The 29 T cell receptor beta chains below all came from one sample that was sequenced in a study of T cell responses to AZD1222 COVID-19 vaccine. Sequencing was performed with immunoSEQ multiplex PCR; in TCRdb, only in-frame clones are kept and a portion is missing. The table lists approximately 100,000 clones, about 90% of them singletons. The sample consisted of peripheral blood, taken on day 0 of AZD1222 vaccination. These receptors originate from an adult in good health.

This clone was detected only once. The chain employs TRBV5-1 and TRBJ1-5; D gene uncertain. V lost 0 bases to trimming and J lost 3 bases, with 7 bases between them. The CDR3 spans 14 residues. CDR1 SGHRS and CDR2 YFSETQ come from the germline V gene. CDR3 loop: CASSLADSNQPQHF. The CDR3 DNA reads TGCGCCAGCAGCTTGGCAGATTCCAATCAGCCCCAGCATTTT.

This sequence joins TRBV21-1 and TRBJ2-1. TRBV21-1 is marked as a pseudogene. This CDR3 contains 15 residues. CDR3 sequence (DNA): TGTGCCAGCCTGAAAACCGGGACCTACTACAATGAGCAGTTCTTC. This gives the protein CASLKTGTYYNEQFF.

The chain couples TRBV28 to TRBJ1-5, with D maybe TRBD1 (5 bases). This CDR3 has 17 amino acids. Germline CDR1 reads MDHEN; CDR2 reads SYDVKM. V lost 1 base to trimming and J lost 4 bases, with 17 bases between them. The CDR3 coding sequence is TGTGCCAGCAGTTTATCCTACCCCCGGGGCTTTAATCAGCCCCAGCATTTT. Translation gives CASSLSYPRGFNQPQHF.

Only one count was recorded for this clone. The V gene is TRBV4-2, the J gene TRBJ2-7; tentatively, D is TRBD2 (5 bases). The germline gives CDR1 LGHNA, CDR2 YNFKEQ. The CDR3 totals 14 residues. V was shortened by 4 bases and J by 6 bases, with 16 bases between the two germline ends. Here the CDR3 reads CASSLPGVLREQYF. The CDR3 DNA reads TGTGCCAGCAGCCTTCCCGGGGTCCTCCGCGAGCAGTACTTC.

The CDR3 DNA reads as TGCAGTGCTAGTATAGCGGGAGTGGGGGAGACCCAGTACTTC. Translated, it gives CSASIAGVGETQYF. The chain carries TRBV20-1 and TRBJ2-5, with 9 nucleotides matching TRBD2. Unmatched junction bases numbered 7, after V lost 3 bases and J lost 5 bases. From germline, CDR1 is DFQATT and CDR2 SNEGSKA (reference sequence). The CDR3 runs 14 residues.

This chain uses TRBV7-9 with TRBJ1-4; TRBD1 agrees at 8 bases. Germline-derived CDR1 and CDR2 are SEHNR and FQNEAQ (reference sequence). V lost 5 bases and J lost 8; bases outside the gene matches: 7. This CDR3 region has 14 residues. The CDR3 DNA is TGTGCCAGCAGCCCCGACAGGGGTTGGGAAAAACTGTTTTTT. As protein: CASSPDRGWEKLFF.

This chain links TRBV3-1 (or the pseudogene TRBV3-2) with TRBJ2-2; 11 bases are shared with TRBD2. The J segment lost 5 bases and the V segment lost 9 bases, leaving 17 bases of the junction unmatched. Germline lookup yields CDR1 LGHDT and CDR2 YNNKEL (reference sequence). The CDR3 contains 18 residues. The CDR3 DNA reads TGTGCCAGTCGCGCCCAACTTACTAGCGGGAGCTATACCGGGGAGCTGTTTTTT. This codes for CASRAQLTSGSYTGELFF.

The gene calls are TRBV6-6 and TRBJ2-7; D remains unclear. The V end lost 5 bases, the J end lost 1 base, and 12 bases lay between the germline ends. The CDR3 has 14 residues. CDR1 MNHNY and CDR2 SVGAGI come from the germline V gene (reference sequence). This chain's CDR3 is CASSRSTLSYEQYF. CDR3 nucleotides: TGTGCCAGCAGTCGATCAACTCTTTCCTACGAGCAGTACTTC.

The chain is built from TRBV5-1 and TRBJ1-6; D unclear. This CDR3 has 14 residues. CDR1 and CDR2 (germline): SGHRS, YFSETQ. V was trimmed by 4 bases and J by 8 bases, leaving 13 bases between them. In nucleotides, the CDR3 is TGCGCCAGCAGCGCGGACCCACGCGATTCACCCCTCCACTTT. Encoded protein: CASSADPRDSPLHF.

With regard to this clone: One end of the junction is discordant with germline, which a read error may explain. The chain couples TRBV27 to TRBJ2-7; 9 nucleotides line up with TRBD1. Germline-derived CDR1 and CDR2 are MNHEY and SMNVEV (reference sequence). The CDR3 covers 16 residues. The CDR3 nucleotides are TGTGCCAGCAGTTTACGGGACCCGGGACAGGGTTACGGGCAGTACTTC. Amino acid sequence: CASSLRDPGQGYGQYF.

This chain links TRBV7-8 with TRBJ2-3; D is uncertain. The germline V gene encodes CDR1 SGHVS and CDR2 FQNEAQ. V lost 1 base and J lost 2, with 10 bases in between. CDR3 length: 15 amino acids. CDR3 sequence reads: CASSLVGPPTDTQYF. CDR3 DNA sequence: TGTGCCAGCAGCTTAGTCGGCCCCCCCACAGATACGCAGTATTTT.

This chain links TRBV6-5 with TRBJ1-3; a possible D gene is TRBD1 (6 bases). This CDR3 region has 15 residues. Germline values: CDR1 MNHEY, CDR2 SVGAGI. Trimming stripped 0 bases from V and 4 bases from J, with 10 bases between. Here the CDR3 DNA reads TGTGCCAGCAGTTACTCGGGGGGCGCAGGAAACACCATATATTTT. It is translated as CASSYSGGAGNTIYF.

The chain employs TRBV5-1 and TRBJ2-1, with a tentative D call TRBD2 (5 bases). Between the trimmed V and J ends, which lost 0 bases and 0 bases, there was a span of 10 bases. The CDR3 is 16 amino acids. The germline gives CDR1 SGHRS, CDR2 YFSETQ. CDR3 sequence (DNA): TGCGCCAGCAGCTTGGCCCCGGGAAGCTCCTACAATGAGCAGTTCTTC. Its translation is CASSLAPGSSYNEQFF.

The V and J genes are TRBV5-1 and TRBJ1-2; TRBD1 agrees at 8 bases. The CDR3 contains 16 residues. The V gene end was trimmed by 0 bases and the J gene end by 3 bases; junction bases not matched to a gene: 7. The germline CDR1 and CDR2 sequences are SGHRS and YFSETQ. As DNA, the CDR3 is TGCGCCAGCAGCTTGGGACAGGGGTCCGTTGACTATGGCTACACCTTC. Amino acid sequence: CASSLGQGSVDYGYTF.

Comments on this clone: The junction differs from germline at one of its ends, possibly a read error. This chain links TRBV7-9 with TRBJ1-2; 7 nucleotides line up with TRBD1. CDR1 is SEHNR and CDR2 is FQNEAQ in the germline V gene (reference sequence). The CDR3 consists of 15 residues. CDR3 bases: TGTGCCAGCACCTTAAGGGGGCCAGGGGGTGGCGGCTACACCTTC. This sequence encodes CASTLRGPGGGGYTF.

The chain has TRBV7-9 and TRBJ2-7; D is possibly TRBD2 (6 bases). Trimming shortened V by 3 bases and J by 2 bases, and 11 bases separated the two germline ends. Germline lookup yields CDR1 SEHNR and CDR2 FQNEAQ (reference sequence). The CDR3 runs 14 residues. The CDR3 reads CASSLMEGAYEQYF. CDR3 DNA sequence: TGTGCCAGCAGCTTGATGGAGGGAGCCTACGAGCAGTACTTC.

This clone was seen a single time. V and J are TRBV19 and TRBJ1-5, with TRBD1 identical over 8 bases. The CDR3 has 15 amino acids. Trimming took 5 bases from V and 7 from J; bases not matched to a gene: 10. Germline V CDR1 and CDR2: LNHDA, SQIVND (reference sequence). CDR3 protein: CASSSPAGGVQPQHF. For the CDR3, the DNA is TGTGCCAGTAGTTCCCCGGCAGGGGGCGTACAGCCCCAGCATTTT.

The chain links TRBV6-5 to TRBJ1-3; D possibly corresponds to TRBD1 (5 bases). The CDR3 contains 14 residues. CDR1 is MNHEY, CDR2 SVGAGI, per germline. Trimming took 6 bases from V and 1 from J, leaving 10 bases between them. DNA for the CDR3: TGTGCCAGCAGCGCCGGGGCGTCTGGAAACACCATATATTTT. This codes for CASSAGASGNTIYF.

The chain carries TRBV6-1 and TRBJ2-3, with TRBD2 matching 11 bases. The V and J ends lost 4 bases and 1 base, in that order; junction bases with no gene match: 4. The CDR3 spans 16 residues. In germline, CDR1 is MNHNS, CDR2 SASEGT. CDR3 DNA: TGTGCCAGCAGTGCTCGACTAGCGGGACGCACAGATACGCAGTATTTT. This sequence encodes CASSARLAGRTDTQYF.

The chain has TRBV4-1 and TRBJ1-2, with TRBD1 identical over 7 bases. V was pared by 1 base and J by 6 bases, with 8 bases of the junction left unmatched. CDR3 length equals 15 residues. Germline CDR1 and CDR2: MGHRA and YSYEKL. The CDR3 is CASSQVRTGVNGYTF. Written as DNA, the CDR3 is TGCGCCAGCAGCCAAGTTCGGACAGGAGTAAATGGCTACACCTTC.

V gene TRBV19 combines with J gene TRBJ2-5; 13 bases fit TRBD2. CDR1 and CDR2 from the germline V gene are LNHDA and SQIVND (reference sequence). This CDR3 has 16 amino acids. The V and J ends lost 6 bases and 9 bases, in that order; junction bases with no gene match: 13. The CDR3 sequence: CASSRTGTSGMGSQYF. The CDR3 DNA sequence: TGTGCCAGTAGCCGAACCGGGACTAGCGGGATGGGGTCCCAGTACTTC.

In DNA form, the CDR3 reads TGTGCCAGCAGCTTAGCGCAGGGGGGGTACGAGCAGTACTTC. Amino acid sequence: CASSLAQGGYEQYF. The rearrangement joins TRBV11-1 to TRBJ2-7; either TRBD1 or TRBD2 may supply D (7 bases each). Per germline, CDR1 SGHAT and CDR2 FQDESV (reference sequence). The CDR3 is 14 residues long. V lost 0 bases, J lost 4 bases, and 10 bases lay in between. Full variable domain (outside the CDR3, taken from reference TRBV11-1 and TRBJ2-7): EAEVAQSPRYKITEKSQAVAFWCDPISGHATLYWYRQILGQGPELLVQFQDESVVDDSQLPKDRFSAERLKGVDSTLKIQPAELGDSAMYLCASSLAQGGYEQYFGPGTRLTVT.

V gene TRBV2 combines with J gene TRBJ1-5, with TRBD1 as a possible D gene (6 bases). This CDR3 region has 15 residues. Trimming stripped 6 bases from V and 6 bases from J, with 18 bases between. Germline V lookup: CDR1 SNHLY, CDR2 FYNNEI. The CDR3 protein is CASSPTRGVSQPQHF. CDR3 DNA: TGTGCCAGCAGCCCGACAAGGGGGGTTAGTCAGCCCCAGCATTTT.

V gene TRBV19 combines with J gene TRBJ1-2; TRBD1 aligns across 10 bases. Losses at the gene ends were 5 bases for V and 4 bases for J; bases not matched to a gene: 7. The CDR3 extends over 15 amino acids. CDR1 is LNHDA and CDR2 is SQIVND in the germline V gene (reference sequence). The CDR3 here is CASSPGTGALYGYTF. The DNA for the CDR3 is TGTGCCAGTAGTCCCGGGACAGGGGCCCTCTATGGCTACACCTTC.

The chain links TRBV4-1 to TRBJ2-7, with TRBD2 matching over 9 bases. The CDR3 is 15 amino acids. After removal of 2 bases from V and 3 bases from J, the junction contained 5 bases not matched to a gene. CDR1 and CDR2 from the germline V gene are MGHRA and YSYEKL. The CDR3 spells CASSQHSGRSYEQYF. The CDR3 bases are TGCGCCAGCAGCCAACACAGCGGGAGGAGCTACGAGCAGTACTTC.

The rearrangement links TRBV24-1 to TRBJ1-5, with a weak D call TRBD1 (6 bases). The CDR3 consists of 15 residues. V gave up 4 bases and J gave up 4 bases, with 13 bases separating them. Looked up from germline, CDR1 is KGHDR and CDR2 is SFDVKD. In nucleotides, the CDR3 is TGTGCCACCAGTGACGCACAGGGTGGGAATCAGCCCCAGCATTTT. This translates into CATSDAQGGNQPQHF.

The V gene is TRBV5-4, the J gene TRBJ2-5; D may be TRBD2 (6 bases). Germline V gives CDR1 SGHNT, CDR2 YYREEE (reference sequence). The CDR3 is 14 residues long. Trimming removed 3 bases at V and 2 bases at J, with 11 bases between. The CDR3 spells CASSSAGTQETQYF. CDR3 coding DNA: TGTGCCAGCAGCTCCGCCGGGACTCAAGAGACCCAGTACTTC.

The chain has TRBV6-5 and TRBJ1-1; possible D gene TRBD1, 5 bases. Germline CDR1 reads MNHEY; CDR2 reads SVGAGI. This CDR3 is 14 amino acids long. V was cut by 6 bases and J by 1 base, with 12 bases left in between. This CDR3 is CASRITGKNTEAFF. Written as DNA, the CDR3 is TGTGCCAGCAGGATCACAGGAAAGAACACTGAAGCTTTCTTT.

The chain carries TRBV3-1 (or the pseudogene TRBV3-2) and TRBJ1-2, with 11 bases lining up with TRBD1. The CDR3 contains 15 residues. The V segment lost 3 bases and the J segment 7 bases; nucleotides outside the gene matches: 7. Looked up from germline, CDR1 is LGHDT and CDR2 is YNNKEL (reference sequence). The CDR3 nucleotides read TGTGCCAGCAGCCATCTGGACAGGGGGCCCTCTGGCTACACCTTC. Amino acid sequence: CASSHLDRGPSGYTF.